A single sample is the source of the 24 T cell receptor beta chains below, sequenced in a study of cytomegalovirus exposure and HLA in healthy donors. Profiling relied on immunoSEQ multiplex PCR, and the TCRdb table lists in-frame clones only, not all of them. The data show about 110,000 clones, with roughly 90% seen just once and over 1.5% held by the top ten. Sequences were obtained from PBMCs. The receptors come from a young woman in good health and CMV-seronegative.

The chain has TRBV28 and TRBJ1-2; no clear D gene. This CDR3 spans 14 amino acids. Germline CDR1 is MDHEN and CDR2 is SYDVKM. With 6 bases removed from V and 3 bases from J, the gap between germline ends came to 14 bases. CDR3 sequence: CASSPPSGDYGYTF. CDR3 sequence (DNA): TGTGCCAGCAGCCCACCGTCGGGTGACTATGGCTACACCTTC.

This chain links TRBV5-1 with TRBJ2-1, with unresolved D. The CDR3 totals 13 residues. The V end lost 4 bases, the J end lost 8 bases, and 13 bases lay between the germline ends. Germline V CDR1 and CDR2: SGHRS, YFSETQ. The CDR3 protein is CASSPFPSDEQFF. The CDR3 DNA reads as TGCGCCAGCAGCCCGTTCCCCTCGGATGAGCAGTTCTTC.

To note about this clone: Mismatch with germline at one junction end may stem from a read error. V and J are TRBV30 and TRBJ1-1; a possible D gene is TRBD1 (6 bases). The V gene's germline CDR1 is GTSNPN and CDR2 SVGIG (reference sequence). The CDR3 consists of 13 residues. DNA of the CDR3: TGTGCCTGGACAGAAACAGGGTACACTAAAGCTTTCTTT. Translating it yields CAWTETGYTKAFF.

The CDR3 protein is CASTPRRGWTEAFF. The CDR3 nucleotides are TGTGCCAGCACCCCAAGGAGGGGTTGGACTGAAGCTTTCTTT. V usage is TRBV11-2 and J usage is TRBJ1-1; possible D gene TRBD1, 5 bases. Germline-derived CDR1 and CDR2 are SGHAT and FQNNGV. V was shortened by 7 bases and J by 5 bases, with 17 bases between the two germline ends. This CDR3 has 14 amino acids.

In its sample, this clone was seen a few times. The CDR3 region has the DNA TGTGCCAGCAGTTATTACGGACAGATCAATTCACCCCTCCACTTT. Amino acids: CASSYYGQINSPLHF. The chain couples TRBV5-4 to TRBJ1-6; TRBD1 is a possible D gene (6 bases). V was shortened by 5 bases and J by 7 bases, with 16 bases between the two germline ends. Germline V CDR1 and CDR2: SGHNT, YYREEE (reference sequence). CDR3 length: 15 amino acids.

The chain uses TRBV27 and TRBJ2-4; 11 bases line up with TRBD1. This CDR3 region has 17 residues. J gave up 1 base and V 5 bases, and 7 bases lay outside the gene matches. Germline V gene lookup returns CDR1 MNHEY and CDR2 SMNVEV (reference sequence). DNA for the CDR3: TGTGCCAGCAGTCCAAGGACAGGGGGCTTTGCCAAAAACATTCAGTACTTC. Translating it yields CASSPRTGGFAKNIQYF.

The J gene is TRBJ2-7, the V gene TRBV30; TRBD2 matches at 8 bases. Germline-derived CDR1 and CDR2 are GTSNPN and SVGIG (reference sequence). CDR3 length: 15 amino acids. With 3 bases clipped from V and 2 bases from J, the junction kept 9 bases outside the gene matches. DNA of the CDR3: TGTGCCTGGAGCAGCAGCGGGAGTTACACCTACGAGCAGTACTTC. Its translation is CAWSSSGSYTYEQYF.

The rearrangement uses TRBV7-2 and TRBJ2-7; 9 bases fit TRBD2. Trimming removed 3 bases from V and 5 bases from J; junction bases left unmatched: 8. The CDR3 covers 15 residues. Germline loops: CDR1 SGHTA, CDR2 FQGNSA. The CDR3 region has the DNA TGTGCCAGCAGCTTGGGTAGCGGGAGTGGGGACGAGCAGTACTTC. Encoded protein: CASSLGSGSGDEQYF.

The chain couples TRBV30 to TRBJ2-1, with a tentative D call TRBD1 (6 bases). The ends were cut back, 3 bases at V and 3 bases at J, with 9 bases in the middle. CDR3 length: 13 residues. Germline lookup yields CDR1 GTSNPN and CDR2 SVGIG (reference sequence). CDR3 sequence (DNA): TGTGCCTGGAGGGGCAGGGGCTACAATGAGCAGTTCTTC. This encodes CAWRGRGYNEQFF.

V and J are TRBV9 and TRBJ2-7, with D possibly being TRBD1 (5 bases). Looked up from germline, CDR1 is SGDLS and CDR2 is YYNGEE. Trimming took 4 bases from V and 5 from J, leaving 19 bases between them. The CDR3 totals 15 residues. CDR3 protein: CASSPEGALEDEQYF. CDR3 DNA: TGTGCCAGCAGCCCAGAAGGGGCCCTAGAGGACGAGCAGTACTTC.

V gene TRBV27 combines with J gene TRBJ1-4, with 7 bases fitting TRBD1. J was trimmed by 0 bases and V by 8 bases; bases with no gene match: 3. CDR1 is MNHEY and CDR2 is SMNVEV in the germline V gene (reference sequence). The CDR3 runs to 14 residues. The CDR3 nucleotides read TGTGCCAGCCGACAGGGAGCAACTAATGAAAAACTGTTTTTT. Its translation is CASRQGATNEKLFF.

This sequence joins TRBV5-1 and TRBJ2-3, with D possibly TRBD2 on 6 matching bases. This CDR3 region has 15 residues. V shed 4 bases and J shed 0 bases, with 12 bases lying between them. CDR1 SGHRS and CDR2 YFSETQ come from the germline V gene. The CDR3 here is CASSRSSASTDTQYF. CDR3 DNA sequence: TGCGCCAGCAGCCGCTCTAGCGCCAGCACAGATACGCAGTATTTT.

J is TRBJ2-2 and V is TRBV28; unclear D gene. Germline V lookup: CDR1 MDHEN, CDR2 SYDVKM. This CDR3 is 14 amino acids long. Trimming pared 2 bases from V and 4 bases from J, leaving 8 bases between. The CDR3: CASSLDSRTGELFF. Here the CDR3 DNA reads TGTGCCAGCAGTTTAGATAGTCGCACCGGGGAGCTGTTTTTT.

The chain recombines TRBV5-6 with TRBJ2-2; D is unclear. This CDR3 is 13 amino acids long. V was shortened by 3 bases and J by 4 bases, with 7 bases between the two germline ends. Germline V gene data show CDR1 as SGHDT and CDR2 as YYEEEE. The CDR3 DNA is TGTGCCAGCAGCTCAACAGTCACCGGGGAGCTGTTTTTT. Translating gives CASSSTVTGELFF.

For this clone: Relative to the germline gene, one junction end is altered; a read error may explain this. The chain joins TRBV7-7 to TRBJ2-1, with TRBD1 matching over 12 bases. The CDR3 is 16 residues long. CDR1 and CDR2 (germline): SSHAT, FNYEAQ (reference sequence). CDR3 nucleotides: TGTGCTAGCAGCTTAGGGAGGGACAGGGGGCTCAATGAGCAGTTCTTC. Translated: CASSLGRDRGLNEQFF.

This chain links TRBV20-1 with TRBJ2-1; 8 bases match TRBD2. J was trimmed by 15 bases and V by 6 bases; bases with no gene match: 10. Germline values: CDR1 DFQATT, CDR2 SNEGSKA (reference sequence). CDR3 length: 11 residues. The CDR3 loop reads CSAPRPGGLFF. The CDR3 bases are TGCAGTGCCCCTAGGCCGGGGGGGCTGTTCTTC.

Here the CDR3 DNA reads TGTGCCAGCAGCTTGGTGGCCAGGGGGTTCAATGAGCAGTTCTTC. As protein: CASSLVARGFNEQFF. The J gene is TRBJ2-1, the V gene TRBV5-4; 7 bases agree with TRBD1. Germline CDR1 reads SGHNT; CDR2 reads YYREEE (reference sequence). V lost 0 bases to trimming and J lost 6 bases; unmatched junction nucleotides: 6. There are 15 residues in the CDR3. The full variable domain, in which reference TRBV5-4 and TRBJ2-1 provide the parts outside the CDR3, is ETGVTQSPTHLIKTRGQQVTLRCSSQSGHNTVSWYQQALGQGPQFIFQYYREEENGRGNFPPRFSGLQFPNYSSELNVNALELDDSALYLCASSLVARGFNEQFFGPGTRLTVL.

The chain recombines TRBV5-4 with TRBJ2-5; 11 bases are shared with TRBD2. The junction had 4 bases not matched to a gene; V was cut back by 0 bases and J by 3 bases. The length of the CDR3 is 16 residues. Germline loops: CDR1 SGHNT, CDR2 YYREEE (reference sequence). CDR3 loop: CASSLASGGRKETQYF. The CDR3 nucleotides read TGTGCCAGCAGCTTGGCTAGCGGGGGGCGGAAAGAGACCCAGTACTTC.

The V and J genes are TRBV28 and TRBJ2-3; maybe TRBD1 (6 bases). Germline V gene data show CDR1 as MDHEN and CDR2 as SYDVKM. V was clipped by 7 bases and J by 1 base, with 18 bases between them. The CDR3 covers 16 residues. This CDR3 is CASKSGAARGTDTQYF. CDR3 bases: TGTGCCAGCAAGTCAGGGGCCGCCAGGGGCACAGATACGCAGTATTTT.

In its sample, this clone was seen once. In DNA form, the CDR3 reads TGCGCCAGCAGCCGCGGACTAGCGGCCAGCACAGATACGCAGTATTTT. Amino acids: CASSRGLAASTDTQYF. This chain uses TRBV5-1 with TRBJ2-3; 10 bases line up with TRBD2. The ends lost 4 bases at V and 0 bases at J; junction bases unmatched: 5. Germline CDR1 and CDR2: SGHRS and YFSETQ. This CDR3 is built from 16 residues.

The rearrangement joins TRBV4-3 to TRBJ2-1; 7 bases are shared with TRBD1. The CDR3 is 18 amino acids. The trim removed 1 base at V and 0 bases at J, leaving 9 bases unmatched. Germline CDR1 is LGHNA and CDR2 is YSLEER. CDR3 sequence reads: CASSQGGPGQSSYNEQFF. CDR3 bases: TGCGCCAGCAGCCAAGGGGGCCCGGGACAGAGCTCCTACAATGAGCAGTTCTTC.

This clone was found once. The V call is TRBV6-5, the J call TRBJ2-5, with 11 bases matching TRBD2. The CDR3 has 13 residues. The V and J ends lost 8 bases and 4 bases, in that order; junction bases with no gene match: 3. The germline CDR1 and CDR2 sequences are MNHEY and SVGAGI. CDR3: CASGLAGGETQYF. CDR3 sequence (DNA): TGTGCCAGCGGCCTAGCGGGGGGAGAGACCCAGTACTTC.

This CDR3 reads CAWSGGTGLRDEQYF. The CDR3 DNA follows: TGTGCCTGGAGTGGGGGGACAGGCCTACGTGACGAGCAGTACTTC. The chain employs TRBV30 and TRBJ2-7; 8 nucleotides line up with TRBD1. J was trimmed by 5 bases and V by 1 base; bases with no gene match: 10. The CDR3 sequence is 15 residues long. Germline V lookup: CDR1 GTSNPN, CDR2 SVGIG (reference sequence). Using reference TRBV30 and TRBJ2-7 for the parts outside the CDR3, the full variable domain is SQTIHQWPATLVQPVGSPLSLECTVEGTSNPNLYWYRQAAGRGLQLLFYSVGIGQISSEVPQNLSASRPQDRQFILSSKKLLLSDSGFYLCAWSGGTGLRDEQYFGPGTRLTVT.

This clone is medium-sized (0.01 to 0.1%) by share. The gene calls are TRBV29-1 and TRBJ2-2; TRBD1 matches 9 bases. The length of the CDR3 is 13 residues. The germline V gene has CDR1 SQVTM and CDR2 ANQGSEA. Losses at the gene ends were 7 bases for V and 6 bases for J; bases not matched to a gene: 6. This CDR3 reads CSGGDREAGELFF. The CDR3 DNA reads as TGCAGCGGCGGGGACAGGGAGGCCGGGGAGCTGTTTTTT.